Following are 28 T cell receptor beta chains from one sample sequenced in a study of T cell repertoires in cytomegalovirus infection. One entry per CDR3 protein, called by TCRdb with MiXCR from the reads. Here the sample spans about 450,000 distinct CDR3 sequences, about 33% being singletons. The sequencing input was PBMCs. Receptors were obtained from a human donor in good health (CMV status not recorded). Some clones in this sample may be carry-over from other donors' samples.

The sample holds a few counts of this clonotype. The chain employs TRBV12-3 or TRBV12-4 and TRBJ1-2; D not resolved. This CDR3 contains 14 residues. Trimming stripped 3 bases from V and 0 bases from J, with 8 bases between. CDR3 sequence (DNA): TGTGCCAGCAGTTTCCGGAGAGCTAACTATGGCTACACCTTC. Encoded protein: CASSFRRANYGYTF.

The chain is built from TRBV6-5 and TRBJ2-3; D is unclear. Trimming removed 6 bases from V and 3 bases from J, with 19 bases in between. CDR1 and CDR2 (germline): MNHEY, SVGAGI. The CDR3 has 16 amino acids. CDR3 region: CASRRFSGFETDTQYF. CDR3 sequence (DNA): TGTGCCAGCAGGAGGTTTTCTGGGTTTGAGACAGATACGCAGTATTTT.

Regarding this clonotype: The germline gene is not matched at one end of the junction; a read error may be the cause. The chain carries TRBV10-2 and TRBJ2-1; TRBD2 agrees at 8 bases. The CDR3 length is 14 residues. Germline CDR1 and CDR2: WSHSY and SAAADI. CDR3 DNA: TGCGCCAGCAGTGATGCGCTAGCGGGCAATGAGCAGTTATTC. Protein: CASSDALAGNEQLF.

The J gene is TRBJ1-5, the V gene TRBV2, with TRBD1 identical over 9 bases. CDR1 is SNHLY and CDR2 is FYNNEI in the germline V gene. This CDR3 is 13 amino acids long. V shed 8 bases and J 5 bases; nucleotides not matched to a gene: 4. The CDR3, as DNA: TGTGCCAGCGGCAGGACAGGGGATCAGCCCCAGCATTTT. This gives the protein CASGRTGDQPQHF.

The genes are TRBV7-8 and TRBJ1-6; D remains unclear. The V gene lost 1 base and the J gene lost 8 bases, with 12 bases spanning the gap. The CDR3 length is 15 residues. Germline V gene sequence: CDR1 SGHVS, CDR2 FQNEAQ. This CDR3 reads CASSLGTDGHSPLHF. In DNA, the CDR3 is TGTGCCAGCAGCTTAGGGACCGATGGGCATTCACCCCTCCACTTT.

This clonotype was picked up many times. V gene TRBV12-3 or TRBV12-4 combines with J gene TRBJ2-3, with 12 bases identical to TRBD2. V dropped 4 bases and J dropped 2; count of bases not matched to a gene: 4. The CDR3 runs 16 residues. The CDR3 nucleotides read TGTGCCAGCAGTTACCTAGCGGGGGGGCCCACAGATACGCAGTATTTT. Translating it yields CASSYLAGGPTDTQYF.

This clonotype was observed a few times. V and J are TRBV4-1 and TRBJ1-5, with 9 bases fitting TRBD1. This CDR3 spans 16 amino acids. V trimming: 3 bases; J trimming: 4 bases; junction bases outside the gene matches: 7. The germline gives CDR1 MGHRA, CDR2 YSYEKL. CDR3 loop: CASSQVTGTGNQPQHF. Here the CDR3 DNA reads TGCGCCAGCAGCCAGGTAACCGGGACAGGGAATCAGCCCCAGCATTTT.

This clonotype appeared many times. The chain employs TRBV6-1 and TRBJ2-5; the match to TRBD2 covers 11 bases. V shed 2 bases and J 5 bases; nucleotides not matched to a gene: 7. The CDR3 totals 16 residues. Per the germline V gene, CDR1 is MNHNS and CDR2 is SASEGT. CDR3 nucleotide sequence: TGTGCCAGCAGTGAAATTAGCGGGGGGGCGATTGAGACCCAGTACTTC. It specifies CASSEISGGAIETQYF.

The rearrangement uses TRBV2 and TRBJ2-7; D uncertain. The CDR3 runs 12 residues. With 7 bases removed from V and 2 bases from J, the gap between germline ends came to 9 bases. Germline V gene data show CDR1 as SNHLY and CDR2 as FYNNEI. This CDR3 reads CASTGRTYEQYF. As DNA, the CDR3 is TGTGCCAGCACTGGTAGAACCTACGAGCAGTACTTC. The variable domain in full, completed from reference TRBV2 and TRBJ2-7, reads EPEVTQTPSHQVTQMGQEVILRCVPISNHLYFYWYRQILGQKVEFLVSFYNNEISEKSEIFDDQFSVERPDGSNFTLKIRSTKLEDSAMYFCASTGRTYEQYFGPGTRLTVT.

The CDR3 reads CASSPVATGPSYEQYF. CDR3 nucleotides: TGCGCCAGCAGCCCGGTGGCGACAGGACCTTCCTACGAGCAGTACTTC. The chain has TRBV4-3 and TRBJ2-7; a possible D gene is TRBD1 (6 bases). Germline CDR1 and CDR2: LGHNA and YSLEER. The ends were cut back, 4 bases at V and 1 base at J, with 17 bases in the middle. This CDR3 has 16 amino acids.

This clonotype was seen only a few times. The chain has TRBV10-2 and TRBJ1-4; D ambiguous. Deletions cut 3 bases from V and 2 bases from J, with 10 bases between. Germline assignment: CDR1 WSHSY and CDR2 SAAADI. CDR3 size: 15 residues. CDR3: CASSDRARTNEKLFF. The CDR3 DNA follows: TGCGCCAGCAGTGACCGGGCCCGCACTAATGAAAAACTGTTTTTT.

This clonotype was seen ten or more times. This chain connects TRBV7-8 to TRBJ2-7; D gene uncertain. This CDR3 spans 14 amino acids. Trimming left V 1 base short and J 0 bases short, with 7 bases between. CDR1 SGHVS and CDR2 FQNEAQ come from the germline V gene. CDR3 residues: CASSLGRFSYEQYF. Here the CDR3 DNA reads TGTGCCAGCAGCTTAGGACGGTTCTCCTACGAGCAGTACTTC.

The genes are TRBV7-2 and TRBJ2-7; D is unresolved. Germline V CDR1 and CDR2: SGHTA, FQGNSA. The CDR3 extends over 13 amino acids. Trimming cost V 5 bases and J 0 bases, with 8 bases left between them. CDR3 DNA sequence: TGTGCCAGCAGCACGTGGAGCTCCTACGAGCAGTACTTC. Translating it yields CASSTWSSYEQYF.

In DNA, the CDR3 is TGTGCCAGCAGTCCCCAGGGGCTTACGGCCAAAAACATTCAGTACTTC. It is translated as CASSPQGLTAKNIQYF. The chain combines TRBV12-3 or TRBV12-4 with TRBJ2-4, with a tentative D call TRBD1 (6 bases). The V end lost 5 bases, the J end lost 1 base, and 15 bases lay between the germline ends. This CDR3 is 16 amino acids long.

The V and J genes are TRBV27 and TRBJ2-2; perhaps TRBD2 as D (5 bases). V was pared by 7 bases and J by 1 base, with 10 bases between. The CDR3 covers 14 residues. Germline CDR1 and CDR2: MNHEY and SMNVEV (reference sequence). CDR3 sequence: CASKWERNTGELFF. CDR3 nucleotide sequence: TGTGCCAGCAAGTGGGAGCGGAACACCGGGGAGCTGTTTTTT.

The chain recombines TRBV27 with TRBJ2-1, with TRBD2 identical over 10 bases. J was trimmed by 9 bases and V by 1 base; bases with no gene match: 18. Germline V CDR1 and CDR2: MNHEY, SMNVEV (reference sequence). The CDR3 loop spans 19 amino acids. The CDR3 DNA follows: TGTGCCAGCAGTTTATTAGGGCTAGCGGGGGCCGACGGGGGAGGTGAGCAGTTCTTC. Translation gives CASSLLGLAGADGGGEQFF.

This clonotype turned up a few times. The gene calls are TRBV7-6 and TRBJ2-5; D is ambiguous. V was clipped by 4 bases and J by 0 bases, with 18 bases between them. Per the germline V gene, CDR1 is SGHVS and CDR2 is FNYEAQ. This CDR3 region has 17 residues. DNA of the CDR3: TGTGCCAGCAGCTCCTCAACCCCGCCGGTTAACCAAGAGACCCAGTACTTC. Its protein is CASSSSTPPVNQETQYF.

This CDR3 reads CASRPPSRQGRDTQYF. CDR3 DNA: TGTGCCAGCAGGCCCCCCTCCCGACAGGGTCGGGATACGCAGTATTTT. The rearrangement links TRBV7-6 to TRBJ2-3, with 7 bases identical to TRBD1. The CDR3 runs to 16 residues. V was pared by 6 bases and J by 6 bases, with 15 bases of the junction left unmatched. In germline, CDR1 is SGHVS, CDR2 FNYEAQ.

This clonotype was seen more than once but under ten times. This chain's CDR3 is CASSLVVTGASETQYF. In DNA form, the CDR3 reads TGCGCCAGCAGCTTGGTTGTGACAGGGGCCTCGGAGACCCAGTACTTC. The chain carries TRBV5-1 and TRBJ2-5; 8 nucleotides align to TRBD1. J gave up 5 bases and V 0 bases, and 9 bases lay outside the gene matches. Germline CDR1 reads SGHRS; CDR2 reads YFSETQ. The CDR3 extends over 16 amino acids.

The chain carries TRBV7-3 and TRBJ2-1, with D unclear. CDR3 length: 13 amino acids. The V gene's germline CDR1 is SGHTA and CDR2 FQGTGA. V was clipped by 5 bases and J by 8 bases, with 13 bases between them. The CDR3 DNA is TGTGCCAGCAGCCATACGCCTGCTCATGAGCAGTTCTTC. Residues: CASSHTPAHEQFF.

The rearrangement links TRBV29-1 to TRBJ1-1; D is perhaps TRBD1 (6 bases). V gave up 4 bases and J gave up 3 bases, with 9 bases separating them. Germline assignment: CDR1 SQVTM and CDR2 ANQGSEA. The CDR3 is 12 amino acids. The CDR3 here is CSVGTADTEAFF. The CDR3 DNA reads TGCAGCGTTGGGACAGCAGACACTGAAGCTTTCTTT.

The chain is built from TRBV5-5 and TRBJ2-1; 16 bases align to TRBD2. CDR1 and CDR2 (germline): SGHKS, YYEKEE (reference sequence). The CDR3 runs to 17 residues. V shed 2 bases and J 7 bases; nucleotides not matched to a gene: 6. CDR3 residues: CASSFSGLAGGRNEQFF. CDR3 nucleotide sequence: TGTGCCAGCAGCTTCTCGGGACTAGCGGGGGGGCGGAATGAGCAGTTCTTC.

At least ten counts were recorded for this clonotype. The CDR3 protein is CASSFGTEGYGYTF. CDR3 DNA: TGTGCCAGCAGTTTCGGGACGGAGGGTTATGGCTACACCTTC. The chain is built from TRBV12-3 or TRBV12-4 and TRBJ1-2; a weak D match, TRBD1 (5 bases). V was trimmed by 3 bases and J by 5 bases, leaving 13 bases between them. The length of the CDR3 is 14 residues.

V gene TRBV6-4 combines with J gene TRBJ2-3; TRBD1 matches 8 bases. Looked up from germline, CDR1 is MRHNA and CDR2 is SNTAGT. The V segment lost 3 bases and the J segment 3 bases; nucleotides outside the gene matches: 5. The CDR3 sequence is 15 residues long. For the CDR3, the DNA is TGTGCCAGCAGTGAACAGGGGGGTTGGACAGATACGCAGTATTTT. It translates to CASSEQGGWTDTQYF.

This clonotype was picked up a small number of times. The V and J genes are TRBV6-8 and TRBJ2-3, with D possibly matching TRBD1 (8 bases). Trimming left V 0 bases short and J 5 bases short, with 15 bases between. Per germline, CDR1 MNHGY and CDR2 SAAAGT. The CDR3 is made up of 16 amino acids. CDR3 protein: CASSYSTQGGVDTQYF. The DNA for the CDR3 is TGTGCCAGCAGTTACTCTACACAGGGGGGGGTAGATACGCAGTATTTT.

The chain combines TRBV5-4 with TRBJ2-7; 9 nucleotides agree with TRBD1. V gave up 4 bases and J gave up 3 bases; unmatched junction bases: 8. The CDR3 loop spans 15 amino acids. Germline CDR1 SGHNT, CDR2 YYREEE (reference sequence). CDR3 DNA sequence: TGTGCCAGCAGCCCTTGTGGGACAGGGCGCTACGAGCAGTACTTC. Protein sequence: CASSPCGTGRYEQYF.

This clonotype was observed a few times. The rearrangement joins TRBV12-3 or TRBV12-4 to TRBJ1-1; D is undetermined. The length of the CDR3 is 13 residues. V was shortened by 3 bases and J by 5 bases, with 10 bases between the two germline ends. The DNA for the CDR3 is TGTGCCAGCAGTTTCTACGGGGTGACTGAAGCTTTCTTT. It codes for CASSFYGVTEAFF.

Concerning this clonotype itself: A read error may explain this, as a much larger clone is one base away. In this CDR3 the conserved last residue, phenylalanine or tryptophan, is missing, so a read error is likely. The chain has TRBV7-2 and TRBJ2-5; 8 bases map to TRBD2. The CDR3 has 17 amino acids. Germline loops: CDR1 SGHTA, CDR2 FQGNSA. V lost 8 bases to trimming and J lost 4 bases; unmatched junction nucleotides: 18. CDR3 nucleotide sequence: TGTGCCAGCTCCCGGGGGGGAAGAGGGTATAGAGGAGAGACCCAGTACTTA. It is translated as CASSRGGRGYRGETQYL.